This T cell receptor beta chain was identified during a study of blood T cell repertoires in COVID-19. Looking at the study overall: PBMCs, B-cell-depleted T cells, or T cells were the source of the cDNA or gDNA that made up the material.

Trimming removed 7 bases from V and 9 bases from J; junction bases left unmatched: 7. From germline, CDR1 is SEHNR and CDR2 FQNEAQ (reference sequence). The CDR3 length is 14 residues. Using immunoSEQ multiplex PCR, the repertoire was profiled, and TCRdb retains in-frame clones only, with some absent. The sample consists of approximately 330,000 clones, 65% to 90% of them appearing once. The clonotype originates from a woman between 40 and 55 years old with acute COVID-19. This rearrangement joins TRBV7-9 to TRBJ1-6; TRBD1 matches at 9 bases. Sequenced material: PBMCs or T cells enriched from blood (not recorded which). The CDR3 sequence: CASKPGQGTSPLHF. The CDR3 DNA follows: TGTGCCAGCAAACCGGGACAGGGTACTTCACCCCTCCACTTT.